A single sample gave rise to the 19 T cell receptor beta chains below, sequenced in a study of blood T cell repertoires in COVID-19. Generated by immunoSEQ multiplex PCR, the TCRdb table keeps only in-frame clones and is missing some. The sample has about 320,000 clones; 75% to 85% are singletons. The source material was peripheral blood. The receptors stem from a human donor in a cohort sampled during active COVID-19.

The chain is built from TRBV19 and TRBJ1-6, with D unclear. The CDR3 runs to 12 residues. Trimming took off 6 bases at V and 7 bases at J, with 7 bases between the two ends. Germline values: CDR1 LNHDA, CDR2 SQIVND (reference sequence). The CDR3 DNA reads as TGTGCCAGTAGCTTATTCAATTCACCCCTCCACTTT. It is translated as CASSLFNSPLHF.

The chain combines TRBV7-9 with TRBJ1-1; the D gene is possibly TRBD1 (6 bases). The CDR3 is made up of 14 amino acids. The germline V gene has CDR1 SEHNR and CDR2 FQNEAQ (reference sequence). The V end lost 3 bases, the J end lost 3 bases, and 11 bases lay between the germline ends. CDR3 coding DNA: TGTGCCAGCAGCTTCAGGGGTTTGCACACTGAAGCTTTCTTT. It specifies CASSFRGLHTEAFF.

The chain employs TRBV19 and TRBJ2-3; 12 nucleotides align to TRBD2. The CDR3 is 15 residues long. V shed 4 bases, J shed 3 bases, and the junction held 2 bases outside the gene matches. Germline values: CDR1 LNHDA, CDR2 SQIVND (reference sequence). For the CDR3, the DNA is TGTGCCAGTAGTACCGGGACTAGCGGGACAGATACGCAGTATTTT. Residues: CASSTGTSGTDTQYF.

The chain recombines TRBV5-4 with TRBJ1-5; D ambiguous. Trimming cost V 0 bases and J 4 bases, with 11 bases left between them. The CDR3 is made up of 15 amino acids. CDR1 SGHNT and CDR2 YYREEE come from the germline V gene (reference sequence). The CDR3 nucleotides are TGTGCCAGCAGCTTGGCCCCAGAAAAAAATCAGCCCCAGCATTTT. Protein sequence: CASSLAPEKNQPQHF. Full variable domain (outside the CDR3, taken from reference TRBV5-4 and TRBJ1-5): ETGVTQSPTHLIKTRGQQVTLRCSSQSGHNTVSWYQQALGQGPQFIFQYYREEENGRGNFPPRFSGLQFPNYSSELNVNALELDDSALYLCASSLAPEKNQPQHFGDGTRLSIL.

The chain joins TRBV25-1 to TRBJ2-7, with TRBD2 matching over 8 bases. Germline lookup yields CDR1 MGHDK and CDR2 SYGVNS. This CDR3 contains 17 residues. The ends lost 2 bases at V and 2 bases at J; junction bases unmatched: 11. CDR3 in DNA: TGTGCCAGCAGTGAAGGGACGAGCGGGGGTTTCCCCTACGAGCAGTACTTC. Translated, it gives CASSEGTSGGFPYEQYF.

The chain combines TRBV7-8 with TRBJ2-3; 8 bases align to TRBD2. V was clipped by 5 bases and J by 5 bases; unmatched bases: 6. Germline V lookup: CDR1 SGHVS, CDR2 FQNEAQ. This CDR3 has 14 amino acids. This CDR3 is CASSPGLVGDTQYF. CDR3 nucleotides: TGTGCCAGCAGCCCGGGACTAGTAGGAGATACGCAGTATTTT.

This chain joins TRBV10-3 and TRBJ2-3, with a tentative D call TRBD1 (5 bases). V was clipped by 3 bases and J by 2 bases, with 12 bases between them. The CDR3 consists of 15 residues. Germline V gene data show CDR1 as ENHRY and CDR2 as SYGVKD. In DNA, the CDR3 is TGTGCCATCAGTGATTTGGGGCAGAACACAGATACGCAGTATTTT. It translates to CAISDLGQNTDTQYF.

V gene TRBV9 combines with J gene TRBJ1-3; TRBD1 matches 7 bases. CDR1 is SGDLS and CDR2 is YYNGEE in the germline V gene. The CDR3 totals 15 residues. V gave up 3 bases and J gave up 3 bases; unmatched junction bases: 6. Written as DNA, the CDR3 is TGTGCCAGCAGCGCAAGACAGGGTGATGGAAACACCATATATTTT. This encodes CASSARQGDGNTIYF.

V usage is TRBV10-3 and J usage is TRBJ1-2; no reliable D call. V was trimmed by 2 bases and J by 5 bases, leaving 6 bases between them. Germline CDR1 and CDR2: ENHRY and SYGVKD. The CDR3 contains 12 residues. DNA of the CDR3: TGTGCCATCAGTGAGGGGAGTTATGGCTACACCTTC. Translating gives CAISEGSYGYTF.

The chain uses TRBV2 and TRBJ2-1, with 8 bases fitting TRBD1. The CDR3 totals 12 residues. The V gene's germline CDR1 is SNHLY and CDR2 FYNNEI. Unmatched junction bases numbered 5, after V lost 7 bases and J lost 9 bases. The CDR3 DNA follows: TGTGCCAGCAAACGCCAGGGGGCTGAGCAGTTCTTC. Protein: CASKRQGAEQFF. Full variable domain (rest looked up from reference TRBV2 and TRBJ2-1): EPEVTQTPSHQVTQMGQEVILRCVPISNHLYFYWYRQILGQKVEFLVSFYNNEISEKSEIFDDQFSVERPDGSNFTLKIRSTKLEDSAMYFCASKRQGAEQFFGPGTRLTVL.

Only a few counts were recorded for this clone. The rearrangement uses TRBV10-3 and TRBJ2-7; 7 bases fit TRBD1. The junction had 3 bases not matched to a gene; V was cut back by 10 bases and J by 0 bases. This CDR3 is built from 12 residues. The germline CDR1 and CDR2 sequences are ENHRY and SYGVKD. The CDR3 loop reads CATGDSSYEQYF. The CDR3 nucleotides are TGTGCCACAGGGGACAGCTCCTACGAGCAGTACTTC.

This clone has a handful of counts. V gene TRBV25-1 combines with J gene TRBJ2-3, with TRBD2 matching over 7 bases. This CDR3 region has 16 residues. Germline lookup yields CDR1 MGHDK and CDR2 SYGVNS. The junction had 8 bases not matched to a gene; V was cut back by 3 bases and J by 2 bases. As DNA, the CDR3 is TGTGCCAGCAGTGACTCCGGGACTACCAACACAGATACGCAGTATTTT. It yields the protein CASSDSGTTNTDTQYF.

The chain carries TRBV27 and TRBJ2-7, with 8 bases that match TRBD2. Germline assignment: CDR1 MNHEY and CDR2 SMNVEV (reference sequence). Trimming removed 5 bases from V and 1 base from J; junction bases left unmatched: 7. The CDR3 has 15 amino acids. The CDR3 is CASSPPGGGSYEQYF. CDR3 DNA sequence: TGTGCCAGCAGTCCCCCGGGCGGGGGGTCCTACGAGCAGTACTTC.

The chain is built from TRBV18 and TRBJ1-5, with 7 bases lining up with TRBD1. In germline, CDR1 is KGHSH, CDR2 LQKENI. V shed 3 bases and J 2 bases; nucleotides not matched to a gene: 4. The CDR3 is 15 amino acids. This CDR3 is CASSPFTGGNQPQHF. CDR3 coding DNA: TGTGCCAGCTCACCGTTTACAGGGGGCAATCAGCCCCAGCATTTT.

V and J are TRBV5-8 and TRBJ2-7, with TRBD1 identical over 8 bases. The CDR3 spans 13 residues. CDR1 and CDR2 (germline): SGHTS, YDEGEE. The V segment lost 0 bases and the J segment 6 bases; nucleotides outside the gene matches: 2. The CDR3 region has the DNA TGTGCCAGCAGCTTGGGACAGGGGAGCGAGCAGTACTTC. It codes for CASSLGQGSEQYF.

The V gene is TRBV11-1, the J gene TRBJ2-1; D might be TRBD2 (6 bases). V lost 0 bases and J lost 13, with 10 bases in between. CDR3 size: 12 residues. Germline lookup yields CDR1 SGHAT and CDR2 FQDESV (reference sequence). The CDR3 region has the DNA TGTGCCAGCAGCTTAGCGGGGGACTCCCAGTTCTTC. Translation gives CASSLAGDSQFF. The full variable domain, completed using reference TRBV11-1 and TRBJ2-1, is EAEVAQSPRYKITEKSQAVAFWCDPISGHATLYWYRQILGQGPELLVQFQDESVVDDSQLPKDRFSAERLKGVDSTLKIQPAELGDSAMYLCASSLAGDSQFFGPGTRLTVL.

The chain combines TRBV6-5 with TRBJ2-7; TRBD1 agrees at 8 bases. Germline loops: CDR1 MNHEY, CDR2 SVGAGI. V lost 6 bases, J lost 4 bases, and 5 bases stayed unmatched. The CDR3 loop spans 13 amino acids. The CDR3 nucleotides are TGTGCCAGCAGCAGGACAGGGCAATACGAGCAGTACTTC. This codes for CASSRTGQYEQYF.

CDR3: CASSFSQGNTIYF. In DNA, the CDR3 is TGTGCCAGCAGCTTTTCACAGGGAAACACCATATATTTT. The chain joins TRBV5-5 to TRBJ1-3; D unresolved. V was cut by 2 bases and J by 4 bases, with 7 bases left in between. Looked up from germline, CDR1 is SGHKS and CDR2 is YYEKEE (reference sequence). There are 13 residues in the CDR3.

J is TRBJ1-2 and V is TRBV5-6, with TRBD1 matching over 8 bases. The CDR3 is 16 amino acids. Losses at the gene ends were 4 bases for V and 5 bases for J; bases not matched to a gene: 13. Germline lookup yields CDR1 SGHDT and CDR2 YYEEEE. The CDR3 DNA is TGTGCCAGCAGCCCAGGACAGGGAGAATATTTGTATGGCTACACCTTC. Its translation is CASSPGQGEYLYGYTF.